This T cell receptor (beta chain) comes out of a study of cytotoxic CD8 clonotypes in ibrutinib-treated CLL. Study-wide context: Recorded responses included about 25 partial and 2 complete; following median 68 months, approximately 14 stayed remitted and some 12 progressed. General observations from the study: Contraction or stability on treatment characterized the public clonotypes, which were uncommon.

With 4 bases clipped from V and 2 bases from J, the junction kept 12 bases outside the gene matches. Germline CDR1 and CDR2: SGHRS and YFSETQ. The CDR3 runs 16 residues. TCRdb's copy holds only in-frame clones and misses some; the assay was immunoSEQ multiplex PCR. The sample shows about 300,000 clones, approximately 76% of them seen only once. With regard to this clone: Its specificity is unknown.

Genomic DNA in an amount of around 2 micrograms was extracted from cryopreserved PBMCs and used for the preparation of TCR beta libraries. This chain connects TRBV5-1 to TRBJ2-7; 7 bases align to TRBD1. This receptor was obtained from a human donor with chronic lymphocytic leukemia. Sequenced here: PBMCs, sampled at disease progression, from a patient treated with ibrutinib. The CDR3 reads CASSASKGTEAYEQYF. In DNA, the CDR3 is TGCGCCAGCAGCGCCTCTAAAGGGACAGAAGCCTACGAGCAGTACTTC.